This T cell receptor (beta chain) was retrieved from a study of cytomegalovirus exposure and HLA in healthy donors. Looking at the study overall: Both the 120 validation repertoires and the approximately 670 first-cohort repertoires used the same platform, as reported by a later analysis. Study-wide findings and caveats: TCR sequences were mostly rare, though some public TCRs occurred in many donors. Some TCR beta chains (over 150 of them) were listed as cytomegalovirus-associated. In vitro testing confirmed a few CMV-associated chains as specific for CMV antigens.

Data came from immunoSEQ multiplex PCR; TCRdb stores just in-frame clones and leaves some out. There are roughly 90,000 clones in the sample; around 85% occur only once, and more than 20% lies in the top ten. About this clone itself: Its antigen is still unknown.

The germline V and J ends were trimmed by 0 bases and 8 bases, with 23 bases remaining between them. Germline CDR1 is SGHNT and CDR2 is YYREEE (reference sequence). This CDR3 has 17 amino acids. V gene TRBV5-4 combines with J gene TRBJ1-2; the D gene is possibly TRBD1 (6 bases). Sequenced sample: PBMCs. The receptor was isolated from a man between 18 and 35 years old in good health and CMV-seropositive. In nucleotides, the CDR3 is TGTGCCAGCAGCTTGGTTGGTGGGGGCCCCGGCCTTGGAGGCTACACCTTC. Protein sequence: CASSLVGGGPGLGGYTF. Full variable domain (rest looked up from reference TRBV5-4 and TRBJ1-2): ETGVTQSPTHLIKTRGQQVTLRCSSQSGHNTVSWYQQALGQGPQFIFQYYREEENGRGNFPPRFSGLQFPNYSSELNVNALELDDSALYLCASSLVGGGPGLGGYTFGSGTRLTVV.